These 21 T cell receptor beta chains were sequenced from one sample in a study of Tregs in tolerant kidney transplant recipients. The assay was immunoSEQ multiplex PCR, and TCRdb's table has in-frame clones only and misses some. In total, the table holds 23,000 or so clones. Recipients received nonmyeloablative bone marrow transplants from related graft donors, with transient mixed chimerism. The source was CD4+ T cells from blood (PBMCs), collected 6 months after the transplant. These receptors were collected from a human patient who received a combined kidney and bone marrow transplant. Some T cells may arise from the graft donor.

Concerning this clone: The read comes to an end 3 residues before the CDR3 does, leaving the germline J gene to fill in the end. The chain uses TRBV5-1 and TRBJ2-7; 12 bases align to TRBD2. Germline loops: CDR1 SGHRS, CDR2 YFSETQ. Trimming at V came to 4 bases and at J to 2 bases, leaving 13 bases not matched to a gene. The CDR3 runs to 18 residues. The part of the CDR3 DNA that was read is TGCGCCAGCAGCCTCCGGTCCGGACTAGCGGGGACTACCTACGAG. It yields the protein CASSLRSGLAGTTYE. The full CDR3 sequence reads CASSLRSGLAGTTYEQYF.

Comment on this clone: The sequenced fragment ends 3 residues before the CDR3 boundary, so the rest is inferred from the germline J gene. The chain recombines TRBV7-2 with TRBJ2-2; TRBD1 matches at 8 bases. V gave up 2 bases and J gave up 5 bases; unmatched junction bases: 4. This CDR3 contains 15 residues. The germline V gene encodes CDR1 SGHTA and CDR2 FQGNSA. CDR3 region: CASSLRQGFTGELFF. CDR3 bases read: TGTGCCAGCAGCTTAAGACAGGGGTTTACCGGGGAG.

Regarding this clone: The missing CDR3 end, 3 residues past where the read stops, is filled in from the germline J gene. The V call is TRBV7-9, the J call TRBJ1-2, with 7 bases aligning to TRBD1. From germline, CDR1 is SEHNR and CDR2 FQNEAQ (reference sequence). The CDR3 contains 13 residues. CDR3 protein: CASSSGPGGGYTF. The sequenced part of the CDR3 DNA is TGTGCCAGCAGCTCCGGGCCAGGGGGAGGC.

A note on this clone: The read ends 3 residues early relative to the CDR3; the germline J gene fills the gap. This sequence joins TRBV7-2 and TRBJ2-7, with D maybe TRBD2 (6 bases). The CDR3 consists of 13 residues. Trimming pared 3 bases from V and 6 bases from J, leaving 12 bases between. Looked up from germline, CDR1 is SGHTA and CDR2 is FQGNSA. The CDR3 sequence is CASSFVGGFEQYF. CDR3 DNA (partial): TGTGCCAGCAGCTTTGTCGGAGGGTTCGAG. The full variable domain, with the rest looked up from reference TRBV7-2 and TRBJ2-7, is GAGVSQSPSNKVTEKGKDVELRCDPISGHTALYWYRQSLGQGLEFLIYFQGNSAPDKSGLPSDRFSAERTGGSVSTLTIQRTQQEDSAVYLCASSFVGGFEQYFGPGTRLTVT.

This clone counts as medium-sized by frequency. The read falls 3 residues short of the CDR3 end, and the missing part is taken from the germline J gene. This sequence joins TRBV19 and TRBJ1-5; no clear D. Trimming pared 10 bases from V and 2 bases from J, leaving 15 bases between. The CDR3 loop spans 14 amino acids. Germline V gene data show CDR1 as LNHDA and CDR2 as SQIVND (reference sequence). The part of the CDR3 DNA that was read is TGTGCCACCAAAAAGGGTTGGGGCAATCAGCCC. It translates to CATKKGWGNQP. The entire CDR3 is CATKKGWGNQPQHF.

CDR3 loop: CSAMTGGTGELFF. The DNA read from the CDR3 is TGCAGCGCCATGACAGGGGGCACCGGGGAG. The V gene is TRBV29-1, the J gene TRBJ2-2; TRBD1 agrees at 9 bases. The sequenced fragment ends 3 residues before the CDR3 boundary, so the rest is inferred from the germline J gene. The germline V gene has CDR1 SQVTM and CDR2 ANQGSEA. The V segment lost 7 bases and the J segment 4 bases; nucleotides outside the gene matches: 4. The CDR3 loop spans 13 amino acids.

As concerns this clone: The read gets to within 3 residues of the CDR3 end, and the germline J gene fills in the rest. The V gene is TRBV5-1, the J gene TRBJ2-1; 9 bases agree with TRBD2. Germline trimming cut 4 bases from V and 2 bases from J; bases unmatched to any gene: 4. The CDR3 loop spans 15 amino acids. CDR1 SGHRS and CDR2 YFSETQ come from the germline V gene. CDR3 sequence reads: CASSPLAGTYNEQFF. The covered CDR3 bases are TGCGCCAGCAGCCCACTAGCGGGTACCTACAATGAG.

Concerning this clone itself: The CDR3 end falls 3 residues outside the read, so it is completed with the germline J gene. The chain links TRBV12-3 or TRBV12-4 to TRBJ2-3, with 9 positions matching TRBD2. V trimming: 3 bases; J trimming: 7 bases; junction bases outside the gene matches: 11. This CDR3 has 16 amino acids. The part of the CDR3 DNA that was read is TGTGCCAGCAGTTTTGGTTCGGCTAGCGGGATTTATACG. Protein sequence: CASSFGSASGIYT. The entire CDR3 reads CASSFGSASGIYTQYF.

A note on this clone: The missing CDR3 end, 3 residues past where the read stops, is filled in from the germline J gene. The chain links TRBV19 to TRBJ1-2, with 8 bases matching TRBD1. Germline V gene lookup returns CDR1 LNHDA and CDR2 SQIVND (reference sequence). This CDR3 has 13 residues. CDR3 loop: CASSARQGRSYTF. CDR3 bases read: TGTGCCAGTAGTGCCCGACAGGGGAGAAGC.

In the case of this clone: From the germline J gene comes the end of the CDR3, since the read stops 3 residues before it. The V gene is TRBV6-1, the J gene TRBJ1-2, with D perhaps matching TRBD1 (6 bases). Trimming stripped 1 base from V and 0 bases from J, with 12 bases between. There are 16 residues in the CDR3. Germline V gene sequence: CDR1 MNHNS, CDR2 SASEGT. The covered CDR3 bases are TGTGCCAGCAGTGAAGGGAGGGGGAGAGCTAACTATGGC. Encoded protein: CASSEGRGRANYG. The whole CDR3 reads CASSEGRGRANYGYTF.

On this clone itself: The read ends 3 residues shy of where the CDR3 ends; the end is completed using the germline J gene. This chain connects TRBV10-3 to TRBJ2-1; 15 bases align to TRBD2. The CDR3 is 15 amino acids. Germline V CDR1 and CDR2: ENHRY, SYGVKD. V lost 4 bases, J lost 8 bases, and 3 bases stayed unmatched. The chain's CDR3 is CAISGTSGGAYEQFF. Partial CDR3 DNA: TGTGCCATCAGTGGGACTAGCGGGGGGGCCTATGAG.

With regard to this clone: From the germline J gene comes the end of the CDR3, since the read stops 3 residues before it. The rearrangement joins TRBV10-3 to TRBJ2-2; D unresolved. The V gene's germline CDR1 is ENHRY and CDR2 SYGVKD. Between the trimmed V and J ends, which lost 1 base and 4 bases, there was a span of 10 bases. This CDR3 is 15 amino acids long. The CDR3 sequence: CAISEWRISTGELFF. CDR3 bases read: TGTGCCATCAGTGAGTGGCGGATTAGCACCGGGGAG.

Regarding this clone: The read ends 3 residues shy of where the CDR3 ends; the end is completed using the germline J gene. The chain employs TRBV7-8 and TRBJ1-5; D gene unclear. Germline V CDR1 and CDR2: SGHVS, FQNEAQ. There are 13 residues in the CDR3. Trimming pared 2 bases from V and 6 bases from J, leaving 8 bases between. CDR3 bases read: TGTGCCAGCAGCTTACGAGGGCGTCAGCCC. Protein sequence: CASSLRGRQP. The full CDR3 protein reads CASSLRGRQPQHF.

Comments on this clone: The sequence runs out 3 residues before the end of the CDR3; the remainder is reconstructed from the germline J gene. This sequence joins TRBV7-2 and TRBJ2-7; D gene ambiguous. The CDR3 runs to 15 residues. Germline CDR1 is SGHTA and CDR2 is FQGNSA. V lost 2 bases, J lost 3 bases, and 14 bases lay in between. The DNA read from the CDR3 is TGTGCCAGCAGCTTAACCGGGTCTCTTAACTACGAG. The encoded protein is CASSLTGSLNYE. The whole CDR3 sequence reads CASSLTGSLNYEQYF.

Details on this clone: Sequencing ends 3 residues short of the CDR3 end; the germline J gene provides the rest. The chain uses TRBV6-2 or TRBV6-3 and TRBJ2-1, with 10 bases identical to TRBD2. Germline trimming cut 2 bases from V and 8 bases from J; bases unmatched to any gene: 3. CDR1 MNHEY and CDR2 SVGEGT come from the germline V gene. This CDR3 comprises 14 residues. CDR3 sequence: CASSYPSGSHEQFF. CDR3 DNA, as far as it was read: TGTGCCAGCAGTTACCCTAGCGGGAGCCATGAG.

Concerning this clone: Read coverage stops 3 residues before the CDR3 terminus; the germline J gene supplies the remainder. This rearrangement joins TRBV19 to TRBJ1-1; a possible D gene is TRBD1 (5 bases). The V end was cut by 5 bases, the J end by 7 bases, with 11 bases between. Germline V gene data show CDR1 as LNHDA and CDR2 as SQIVND (reference sequence). This CDR3 is 12 amino acids long. The CDR3 sequence: CASSLSRGEAFF. Partial CDR3 DNA: TGTGCCAGTAGTCTCAGTAGGGGTGAA.

Turning to this clone: The DNA ends 3 residues before the CDR3 does, and the rest of the CDR3 is filled in from the germline J gene. The chain is built from TRBV12-3 or TRBV12-4 and TRBJ2-3, with TRBD2 identical over 8 bases. After removal of 2 bases from V and 6 bases from J, the junction contained 4 bases not matched to a gene. There are 14 residues in the CDR3. The chain's CDR3 is CASSLTGGPDTQYF. The part of the CDR3 DNA that was read is TGTGCCAGCAGTTTAACGGGGGGGCCGGATACG.

About this clone itself: The read falls 3 residues short of the CDR3 end, and the missing part is taken from the germline J gene. V and J are TRBV2 and TRBJ2-5, with 7 bases fitting TRBD2. With 2 bases clipped from V and 7 bases from J, the junction kept 7 bases outside the gene matches. Looked up from germline, CDR1 is SNHLY and CDR2 is FYNNEI. The CDR3 runs 14 residues. CDR3 DNA, as far as it was read: TGTGCCAGCAGTGAATGGGGTAGCGGGCCGACC. Translated: CASSEWGSGPT. The full CDR3 sequence reads CASSEWGSGPTQYF.

About this clone: The read ends 3 residues shy of where the CDR3 ends; the end is completed using the germline J gene. This chain uses TRBV2 with TRBJ1-6, with D maybe TRBD1 (6 bases). The germline V gene encodes CDR1 SNHLY and CDR2 FYNNEI. The CDR3 is 16 amino acids. V was shortened by 6 bases and J by 9 bases, with 21 bases between the two germline ends. This CDR3 reads CASREPIQGRGSPLHF. Incomplete CDR3 DNA: TGTGCCAGCAGGGAACCGATACAGGGCCGGGGTTCACCC.

As to this clone: Read sequence stops 3 residues before the CDR3 end, and the germline J gene provides the missing end. V gene TRBV19 combines with J gene TRBJ2-4; maybe TRBD1 (5 bases). The CDR3 has 13 amino acids. Germline CDR1 LNHDA, CDR2 SQIVND (reference sequence). CDR3 in amino acids: CASSSQQRQPQYF. CDR3 bases read: TGTGCCAGTAGTTCCCAACAAAGACAGCCT.

With respect to this clone: The read terminates 3 residues ahead of where the CDR3 ends, so the germline J gene completes it. This chain connects TRBV6-2 or TRBV6-3 to TRBJ2-2, with a tentative D call TRBD2 (5 bases). CDR3 length: 14 amino acids. Trimming took 5 bases from V and 4 from J, leaving 11 bases between them. Germline CDR1 is MNHEY and CDR2 is SVGEGT. The DNA read from the CDR3 is TGTGCCAGCAGTGTGATCGGGGTCACCGGGGAG. Amino acid sequence: CASSVIGVTGE. Given in full, the CDR3 is CASSVIGVTGELFF.